This T cell receptor (beta chain) was recorded in a study of blood T cell repertoires in COVID-19. On the study more broadly: COVID-19 samples, acute and convalescent, were from the United States, Italy and Spain. Sources were T cells, B-cell-depleted T cells, or PBMCs; the material itself was cDNA or gDNA.

This clone was counted only a few times. The trim removed 4 bases at V and 7 bases at J, leaving 6 bases unmatched. The CDR3 is 15 residues long. From germline, CDR1 is LGHDT and CDR2 YNNKEL (reference sequence). Data came from immunoSEQ multiplex PCR; TCRdb stores just in-frame clones and leaves some out. The repertoire includes roughly 62,000 clones, approximately 79% of them detected once, and around a sixth sits in the top ten. The chain uses TRBV3-1 (or the pseudogene TRBV3-2) and TRBJ2-1, with TRBD2 matching over 11 bases. Sequenced material: peripheral blood. The receptor was isolated from a man between 60 and 75 years old with acute or convalescent COVID-19. The CDR3 DNA sequence: TGTGCCAGCAGCCCTACTAGCGGGAGTAGTAATGAGCAGTTCTTC. Its translation is CASSPTSGSSNEQFF.